The sample holds a few counts of the clone carrying this T cell receptor (beta chain). As yet, its antigen is unknown. These data are taken from a study of cytomegalovirus exposure and HLA in healthy donors. The study's findings and limits: An analysis done earlier found most TCR beta V segments productive about 90% or about 30% of the time.

After removal of 0 bases from V and 3 bases from J, the junction contained 5 bases not matched to a gene. CDR3 length equals 15 residues. The V gene's germline CDR1 is GTSNPN and CDR2 SVGIG (reference sequence). Both 60 Vbeta primers and 13 Jbeta primers went into the PCR. Assay used: immunoSEQ multiplex PCR; TCRdb lists only in-frame clones, some missing. The sample consists of 100,000 to 120,000 clones, roughly 12% of them appearing once. Sequencing input: PBMCs. The rearrangement uses TRBV30 and TRBJ2-3; 8 bases match TRBD2. The receptor comes from a man in his forties in good health and CMV-seropositive. CDR3 in DNA: TGTGCCTGGAGTGTTAAAACTAGCGGTACAGATACGCAGTATTTT. Its translation: CAWSVKTSGTDTQYF.